The next 9 T cell receptor beta chains were all read from a single sample in a study of cytomegalovirus exposure and HLA in healthy donors. A multiplex PCR was run with 60 Vbeta primers and 13 Jbeta primers. Profiling relied on immunoSEQ multiplex PCR, and the TCRdb table lists in-frame clones only, not all of them. The table has about 160,000 clones, 65% to 85% seen once. The sequencing input was PBMCs. The origin of the receptors is a woman aged 45 to 65 in good health and CMV-seropositive.

This chain uses TRBV7-2 with TRBJ1-5, with D maybe TRBD1 (6 bases). CDR3 length equals 15 residues. V was clipped by 5 bases and J by 0 bases, with 11 bases between them. Germline V CDR1 and CDR2: SGHTA, FQGNSA. DNA of the CDR3: TGTGCCAGCAGCCCGACAGGTCATAGCAATCAGCCCCAGCATTTT. Its protein product is CASSPTGHSNQPQHF.

The rearrangement joins TRBV2 to TRBJ1-2; 10 nucleotides align to TRBD1. Trimming took 4 bases from V and 5 from J; bases not matched to a gene: 7. Germline V CDR1 and CDR2: SNHLY, FYNNEI. This CDR3 spans 15 amino acids. DNA of the CDR3: TGTGCCAGCAGTGGAATACCGGGACAGGGGTATGGCTACACCTTC. The encoded protein is CASSGIPGQGYGYTF.

This rearrangement joins TRBV10-3 to TRBJ2-1; TRBD2 matches at 9 bases. The CDR3 covers 13 residues. V was pared by 3 bases and J by 7 bases, with 1 base of the junction left unmatched. Germline V gene sequence: CDR1 ENHRY, CDR2 SYGVKD. CDR3 nucleotide sequence: TGTGCCATCAGTGAAGGACTAGCGAATGAGCAGTTCTTC. Translated: CAISEGLANEQFF.

CDR3 nucleotide sequence: TGTGCCAGCAGTGGGGGTATTAGACAGGGTATTAGGGATCAGCCCCAGCATTTT. This encodes CASSGGIRQGIRDQPQHF. The V call is TRBV6-4, the J call TRBJ1-5; 7 bases align to TRBD1. The CDR3 covers 18 residues. The J segment lost 5 bases and the V segment lost 4 bases, leaving 17 bases of the junction unmatched. Germline V lookup: CDR1 MRHNA, CDR2 SNTAGT.

V usage is TRBV2 and J usage is TRBJ2-5; perhaps TRBD1 as D (6 bases). This CDR3 region has 14 residues. Per the germline V gene, CDR1 is SNHLY and CDR2 is FYNNEI. The V and J ends lost 5 bases and 9 bases respectively, with 19 bases between them. The CDR3: CASSPGTAQGPQYF. Written as DNA, the CDR3 is TGTGCCAGCAGTCCCGGGACGGCCCAGGGGCCCCAGTACTTC.

J is TRBJ1-1 and V is TRBV7-8; maybe TRBD1 (5 bases). Germline V gene data show CDR1 as SGHVS and CDR2 as FQNEAQ. The V and J ends lost 3 bases and 7 bases respectively, with 15 bases between them. The CDR3 runs to 14 residues. The CDR3: CASSFIGGGGEAFF. CDR3 bases: TGTGCCAGCAGCTTCATCGGTGGGGGAGGTGAAGCTTTCTTT.

On this clone: A read error may account for a junction end that differs from germline. This chain uses TRBV7-9 with TRBJ1-1; perhaps TRBD1 as D (5 bases). The CDR3 loop spans 12 amino acids. Germline V gene lookup returns CDR1 SEHNR and CDR2 FQNEAQ (reference sequence). The CDR3 nucleotides are TGTTCCAGCAGCTTAGACAGATATGAAGCTTTCTTT. Amino acid sequence: CSSSLDRYEAFF. The full variable domain, with the rest looked up from reference TRBV7-9 and TRBJ1-1, is DTGVSQNPRHKITKRGQNVTFRCDPISEHNRLYWYRQTLGQGPEFLTYFQNEAQLEKSRLLSDRFSAERPKGSFSTLEIQRTEQGDSAMYLCSSSLDRYEAFFGQGTRLTVV.

This chain uses TRBV6-6 with TRBJ2-3, with TRBD1 matching 8 bases. There are 14 residues in the CDR3. V shed 2 bases and J 4 bases; nucleotides not matched to a gene: 2. The germline gives CDR1 MNHNY, CDR2 SVGAGI (reference sequence). In DNA form, the CDR3 reads TGTGCCAGCAGTTACGCAGGGGGCGCAGATACGCAGTATTTT. Encoded protein: CASSYAGGADTQYF.

This sequence joins TRBV6-5 and TRBJ1-2; D is ambiguous. Germline V gene lookup returns CDR1 MNHEY and CDR2 SVGAGI. This CDR3 is 14 amino acids long. Trimming removed 3 bases from V and 1 base from J, with 9 bases in between. The chain's CDR3 is CASSYQSYNYGYTF. CDR3 coding DNA: TGTGCCAGCAGTTATCAGTCGTATAACTATGGCTACACCTTC.